Listed below are T cell receptor beta chains from one sample, sequenced in a study of cytomegalovirus exposure and HLA in healthy donors. Profiled with immunoSEQ multiplex PCR; TCRdb holds only in-frame clones, not every one. The table lists 100,000 to 150,000 clones, 65% to 80% of them singletons. The sequencing input was PBMCs. The receptors were gathered from a man younger than 40 in good health and CMV-seronegative. The CDR3 runs from the conserved cysteine through the conserved F or W. The order of the fields is J gene, V gene, clone size, D gene, CDR3 protein, CDR3 DNA. D genes are given only for firm matches. For some rows the clone size is stated as once, few or many, or as a class when expanded; others skip it.

j_call: TRBJ1-5
v_call: TRBV28
clone_size: NA
d_call: NA
cdr3_aa: CASREQGDNQPQHF
cdr3_nt: TGTGCCAGCAGGGAACAGGGTGACAATCAGCCCCAGCATTTT

j_call: TRBJ2-3
v_call: TRBV5-4
clone_size: NA
d_call: NA
cdr3_aa: CASSLGGSPTDTQYF
cdr3_nt: TGTGCCAGCAGCTTGGGAGGTTCCCCCACAGATACGCAGTATTTT

j_call: TRBJ2-7
v_call: TRBV15
clone_size: NA
d_call: TRBD1
cdr3_aa: CATSRDKGTGYEQYF
cdr3_nt: TGTGCCACCAGCAGAGATAAGGGGACAGGGTACGAGCAGTACTTC

j_call: TRBJ2-7
v_call: TRBV6-5
clone_size: once
d_call: NA
cdr3_aa: CASTINRDGGEQYF
cdr3_nt: TGTGCCAGCACTATAAACCGGGACGGGGGCGAGCAGTACTTC

j_call: TRBJ1-5
v_call: TRBV28
clone_size: NA
d_call: NA
cdr3_aa: CASSLFSSNQPQHF
cdr3_nt: TGTGCCAGCAGTTTATTTAGTAGCAATCAGCCCCAGCATTTT

j_call: TRBJ1-4
v_call: TRBV7-9
clone_size: NA
d_call: TRBD1
cdr3_aa: CASRGQTMEKLFF
cdr3_nt: TGTGCCAGCAGGGGACAGACGATGGAAAAACTGTTTTTT

j_call: TRBJ1-1
v_call: TRBV5-1
clone_size: NA
d_call: TRBD1
cdr3_aa: CASSPGQNMNTEAFF
cdr3_nt: TGCGCCAGCAGCCCGGGACAGAACATGAACACTGAAGCTTTCTTT

j_call: TRBJ2-1
v_call: TRBV6-5
clone_size: NA
d_call: NA
cdr3_aa: CASSPETYNEQFF
cdr3_nt: TGTGCCAGCAGCCCGGAGACTTACAATGAGCAGTTCTTC

j_call: TRBJ2-7
v_call: TRBV7-2
clone_size: NA
d_call: NA
cdr3_aa: CASSLTRGSVDEQYF
cdr3_nt: TGTGCCAGCAGCCTGACTAGAGGGAGCGTAGACGAGCAGTACTTC

j_call: TRBJ2-3
v_call: TRBV6-1
clone_size: few
d_call: NA
cdr3_aa: CASSAGDTQYF
cdr3_nt: TGTGCCAGCAGTGCGGGGGATACGCAGTATTTT

j_call: TRBJ1-2
v_call: TRBV28
clone_size: NA
d_call: NA
cdr3_aa: CASSLERGYTF
cdr3_nt: TGTGCCAGCAGTCTAGAGCGGGGCTACACCTTC

j_call: TRBJ2-3
v_call: TRBV5-1
clone_size: once
d_call: NA
cdr3_aa: CASSLGGGGTDTQYF
cdr3_nt: TGCGCCAGCAGCTTGGGGGGCGGAGGCACAGATACGCAGTATTTT

j_call: TRBJ1-1
v_call: TRBV11-3
clone_size: NA
d_call: NA
cdr3_aa: CASSLDGTVEAFF
cdr3_nt: TGTGCCAGCAGCTTAGATGGTACAGTTGAAGCTTTCTTT

j_call: TRBJ2-1
v_call: TRBV4-1
clone_size: NA
d_call: NA
cdr3_aa: CASSQDQGTSSYNEQFF
cdr3_nt: TGCGCCAGCAGCCAAGATCAAGGAACTAGCTCCTACAATGAGCAGTTCTTC

j_call: TRBJ2-1
v_call: TRBV9
clone_size: NA
d_call: TRBD1
cdr3_aa: CASSAGQVSSYNEQFF
cdr3_nt: TGTGCCAGCAGCGCAGGACAGGTGAGCTCCTACAATGAGCAGTTCTTC

j_call: TRBJ2-1
v_call: TRBV7-9
clone_size: NA
d_call: TRBD1
cdr3_aa: CASSLALGTGVSNEQFF
cdr3_nt: TGTGCCAGCAGCTTAGCGCTCGGGACAGGGGTAAGCAATGAGCAGTTCTTC

j_call: TRBJ2-7
v_call: TRBV28
clone_size: NA
d_call: NA
cdr3_aa: CASSFTYEQYF
cdr3_nt: TGTGCCAGCAGTTTCACCTACGAGCAGTACTTC

j_call: TRBJ2-3
v_call: TRBV5-6
clone_size: NA
d_call: TRBD2
cdr3_aa: CASSFLAEITDTQYF
cdr3_nt: TGTGCCAGCAGCTTTCTAGCGGAGATCACAGATACGCAGTATTTT

j_call: TRBJ2-1
v_call: TRBV6-1
clone_size: NA
d_call: NA
cdr3_aa: CASSESGWEQFF
cdr3_nt: TGTGCCAGCAGTGAATCAGGGTGGGAACAGTTCTTC

j_call: TRBJ2-1
v_call: TRBV29-1
clone_size: NA
d_call: TRBD2
cdr3_aa: CSVELSGRFEQFF
cdr3_nt: TGCAGCGTTGAACTCAGCGGGAGGTTCGAGCAGTTCTTC

j_call: TRBJ2-7
v_call: TRBV7-9
clone_size: NA
d_call: NA
cdr3_aa: CASSLVRGSTEQYF
cdr3_nt: TGTGCCAGCAGCTTAGTCAGGGGTTCGACCGAGCAGTACTTC

j_call: TRBJ1-6
v_call: TRBV5-4
clone_size: NA
d_call: TRBD1
cdr3_aa: CASSPRPTGGSDNSPLHF
cdr3_nt: TGTGCCAGCAGCCCCAGGCCTACAGGGGGCAGCGATAATTCACCCCTCCACTTT

j_call: TRBJ1-2
v_call: TRBV28
clone_size: NA
d_call: NA
cdr3_aa: CASSSDSDYGYTF
cdr3_nt: TGTGCCAGCAGTTCGGACAGTGACTATGGCTACACCTTC

j_call: TRBJ2-2
v_call: TRBV5-4
clone_size: NA
d_call: NA
cdr3_aa: CASKAGTGELFF
cdr3_nt: TGTGCCAGCAAAGCGGGCACCGGGGAGCTGTTTTTT

j_call: TRBJ2-2
v_call: TRBV2
clone_size: NA
d_call: TRBD2
cdr3_aa: CASSGLAGGLGELFF
cdr3_nt: TGTGCCAGCAGTGGACTAGCGGGGGGGCTCGGGGAGCTGTTTTTT

j_call: TRBJ2-7
v_call: TRBV7-9
clone_size: NA
d_call: TRBD2
cdr3_aa: CASSLEREGAYEQYF
cdr3_nt: TGTGCCAGCAGCTTAGAACGGGAGGGGGCCTACGAGCAGTACTTC

j_call: TRBJ1-1
v_call: TRBV7-2
clone_size: NA
d_call: NA
cdr3_aa: CASSLALVTGLGGAFF
cdr3_nt: TGTGCCAGCAGCTTAGCGCTAGTTACAGGCCTCGGGGGAGCTTTCTTT

j_call: TRBJ2-3
v_call: TRBV6-5
clone_size: NA
d_call: TRBD1
cdr3_aa: CASSHTGASTDTQYF
cdr3_nt: TGTGCCAGCAGCCACACAGGGGCTAGCACAGATACGCAGTATTTT

j_call: TRBJ2-5
v_call: TRBV14
clone_size: NA
d_call: NA
cdr3_aa: CASSQEARYQETQYF
cdr3_nt: TGTGCCAGCAGCCAAGAGGCAAGATACCAAGAGACCCAGTACTTC

j_call: TRBJ2-4
v_call: TRBV5-1
clone_size: NA
d_call: TRBD1
cdr3_aa: CASNPGQGHIQYF
cdr3_nt: TGCGCCAGCAACCCGGGACAGGGGCACATTCAGTACTTC

j_call: TRBJ1-4
v_call: TRBV15
clone_size: NA
d_call: NA
cdr3_aa: CATSRDRQGGEKLFF
cdr3_nt: TGTGCCACCAGCAGAGATAGGCAGGGCGGTGAAAAACTGTTTTTT

j_call: TRBJ2-7
v_call: TRBV29-1
clone_size: NA
d_call: TRBD1
cdr3_aa: CSVKGTRDRDSYEQYF
cdr3_nt: TGCAGCGTTAAGGGGACCCGGGACAGGGACTCCTACGAGCAGTACTTC

j_call: TRBJ1-1
v_call: TRBV10-3
clone_size: NA
d_call: NA
cdr3_aa: CAISEFTGIRGTEAFF
cdr3_nt: TGTGCCATCAGTGAGTTTACAGGGATAAGGGGCACTGAAGCTTTCTTT

j_call: TRBJ1-4
v_call: TRBV5-6
clone_size: few
d_call: NA
cdr3_aa: CASSLVLEEKLFF
cdr3_nt: TGTGCCAGCAGCTTGGTATTGGAGGAAAAACTGTTTTTT

j_call: TRBJ2-7
v_call: TRBV9
clone_size: NA
d_call: TRBD2
cdr3_aa: CASSRTSEKTYEQYF
cdr3_nt: TGTGCCAGCAGCCGGACTAGCGAGAAGACCTACGAGCAGTACTTC

j_call: TRBJ1-5
v_call: TRBV7-2
clone_size: NA
d_call: NA
cdr3_aa: CASSLRGNQPQHF
cdr3_nt: TGTGCCAGCAGCTTACGAGGCAATCAGCCCCAGCATTTT

j_call: TRBJ1-5
v_call: TRBV5-1
clone_size: NA
d_call: TRBD1
cdr3_aa: CASTAGGGSNQPQHF
cdr3_nt: TGCGCCAGCACCGCAGGGGGAGGTAGCAATCAGCCCCAGCATTTT

j_call: TRBJ1-6
v_call: TRBV6-5
clone_size: NA
d_call: NA
cdr3_aa: CASSYSSSYNSPLHF
cdr3_nt: TGTGCCAGCAGTTACTCCAGCTCCTATAATTCACCCCTCCACTTT

j_call: TRBJ2-7
v_call: TRBV19
clone_size: NA
d_call: TRBD2
cdr3_aa: CASLAGEAIEQYF
cdr3_nt: TGTGCCAGTTTAGCGGGAGAAGCGATCGAGCAGTACTTC

j_call: TRBJ1-2
v_call: TRBV6-6
clone_size: NA
d_call: TRBD1
cdr3_aa: CASSYGTGGSYGYTF
cdr3_nt: TGTGCCAGCAGTTACGGGACAGGGGGCAGCTATGGCTACACCTTC

j_call: TRBJ1-3
v_call: TRBV27
clone_size: few
d_call: TRBD1
cdr3_aa: CASSQSGGGNTIYF
cdr3_nt: TGTGCCAGCAGCCAATCAGGGGGCGGAAACACCATATATTTT

j_call: TRBJ2-5
v_call: TRBV4-2
clone_size: NA
d_call: TRBD2
cdr3_aa: CASSSRTSGAIQETQYF
cdr3_nt: TGTGCCAGCAGCTCCCGGACTAGCGGAGCGATCCAAGAGACCCAGTACTTC

j_call: TRBJ2-3
v_call: TRBV7-9
clone_size: once
d_call: NA
cdr3_aa: CASTDDRGSSPDTQYF
cdr3_nt: TGTGCCAGCACCGACGATCGAGGATCTAGTCCAGATACGCAGTATTTT

j_call: TRBJ2-1
v_call: TRBV4-2
clone_size: NA
d_call: TRBD2
cdr3_aa: CASSQGFTGLAGGPPFF
cdr3_nt: TGTGCCAGCAGCCAGGGGTTTACGGGACTAGCGGGGGGCCCACCGTTCTTC

j_call: TRBJ1-5
v_call: TRBV15
clone_size: once
d_call: NA
cdr3_aa: CATSTDNSNQPQHF
cdr3_nt: TGTGCCACCAGCACGGACAATAGCAATCAGCCCCAGCATTTT

j_call: TRBJ2-7
v_call: TRBV5-1
clone_size: NA
d_call: TRBD1
cdr3_aa: CASSSGGQVYEQYF
cdr3_nt: TGCGCCAGCAGCTCAGGGGGACAGGTCTACGAGCAGTACTTC

j_call: TRBJ2-5
v_call: TRBV28
clone_size: NA
d_call: NA
cdr3_aa: CASSPGQEGGQYF
cdr3_nt: TGTGCCAGCAGTCCCGGACAGGAAGGGGGGCAGTACTTC

j_call: TRBJ1-2
v_call: TRBV15
clone_size: once
d_call: TRBD1
cdr3_aa: CATSREGQGPNYGYTF
cdr3_nt: TGTGCCACCAGCAGGGAAGGACAGGGACCTAACTATGGCTACACCTTC

j_call: TRBJ1-1
v_call: TRBV5-6
clone_size: NA
d_call: NA
cdr3_aa: CASCLGGVWTEAFF
cdr3_nt: TGTGCCAGCTGCTTAGGGGGTGTTTGGACTGAAGCTTTCTTT

j_call: TRBJ2-1
v_call: TRBV19
clone_size: NA
d_call: NA
cdr3_aa: CASSMGHEQFF
cdr3_nt: TGTGCCAGTAGTATGGGGCATGAGCAGTTCTTC

j_call: TRBJ1-6
v_call: TRBV4-1
clone_size: once
d_call: NA
cdr3_aa: CASSPSRQRSNSPLHF
cdr3_nt: TGCGCCAGCAGCCCATCCCGACAGAGATCTAATTCACCCCTCCACTTT

j_call: TRBJ2-7
v_call: TRBV9
clone_size: NA
d_call: TRBD2
cdr3_aa: CASSSGLAGVGEQYF
cdr3_nt: TGTGCCAGCAGCTCGGGACTAGCGGGAGTAGGCGAGCAGTACTTC